This is a list of T cell receptor beta chains from one sample in a study of beta chain features in type 1 diabetes. The repertoire was sequenced with immunoSEQ multiplex PCR; TCRdb's copy has only in-frame clones and lacks some. The sample lists hundreds of thousands of clones, 13% to 15% occurring once. Input material: central memory CD4+ T cells from blood. Receptors were obtained from a man aged 25-45 years in good health. The CDR3 runs from the conserved cysteine through the conserved F or W. A D gene is named only where the DNA matches it firmly. Clone size is stated in some rows and not others, as once, few, many or a class when expanded.

clone_size,d_call,v_call,j_call,cdr3_aa,cdr3_nt
-,-,TRBV7-3,TRBJ2-2,CASSRYKLGDTGELFF,TGTGCCAGCAGCCGGTATAAGCTCGGGGACACCGGGGAGCTGTTTTTT
-,-,TRBV9,TRBJ1-5,CASSGDQSNQPQHF,TGTGCCAGCAGCGGGGACCAGAGCAATCAGCCCCAGCATTTT
few,TRBD2,TRBV11-2,TRBJ2-5,CASTQLAGVRETQYF,TGTGCCAGCACCCAACTAGCGGGAGTGAGAGAGACCCAGTACTTC
few,-,TRBV29-1,TRBJ1-3,CSVRIPGGSSGNTIYF,TGCAGCGTCCGAATCCCGGGGGGATCCTCTGGAAACACCATATATTTT
many,-,TRBV7-2,TRBJ1-1,CASSSQENTEAFF,TGTGCCAGCAGCTCACAAGAGAACACTGAAGCTTTCTTT
-,-,TRBV4-3,TRBJ1-1,CASSQGRGGARTPEAFF,TGCGCCAGCAGCCAAGGCCGTGGAGGGGCGCGAACCCCTGAAGCTTTCTTT
few,TRBD1,TRBV9,TRBJ2-2,CASSVSQGTTGELFF,TGTGCCAGCAGCGTTTCACAGGGGACCACCGGGGAGCTGTTTTTT
few,TRBD2,TRBV4-1,TRBJ2-1,CASSSRDGRAVEQFF,TGCGCCAGCAGCTCCCGCGACGGGAGGGCAGTTGAGCAGTTCTTC
few,-,TRBV5-4,TRBJ1-1,CASSGITRNTEAFF,TGTGCCAGCAGCGGAATCACACGGAACACTGAAGCTTTCTTT
-,TRBD1,TRBV7-2,TRBJ2-3,CASSGNRGRGTQYF,TGTGCCAGCAGCGGCAACAGGGGGCGGGGGACGCAGTATTTT
few,-,TRBV6-1,TRBJ1-2,CASSEKAVYGYTF,TGTGCCAGCAGTGAAAAGGCAGTCTATGGCTACACCTTC
-,-,TRBV9,TRBJ2-1,CASSVQASASSYNEQFF,TGTGCCAGCAGCGTCCAGGCTAGCGCGAGCTCCTACAATGAGCAGTTCTTC
-,-,TRBV5-4,TRBJ1-5,CASSLAGFGTQHF,TGTGCCAGCAGCTTGGCAGGGTTCGGGACCCAGCATTTT
few,TRBD2,TRBV6-6,TRBJ2-3,CASSYGGLAGGDTQYF,TGTGCCAGCAGTTACGGGGGACTAGCGGGCGGGGATACGCAGTATTTT
-,TRBD1,TRBV6-1,TRBJ1-5,CATTYLTGGPRPQHF,TGTGCCACCACCTATCTCACAGGGGGGCCTCGGCCCCAGCATTTT
-,TRBD1,TRBV25-1,TRBJ2-2,CASSDSDRVSGELFF,TGTGCCAGCAGTGATTCGGACAGGGTATCCGGGGAGCTGTTTTTT
few,TRBD2,TRBV14,TRBJ2-1,CASSLMTSTNEQFF,TGTGCCAGCAGCCTGATGACTAGCACGAATGAGCAGTTCTTC
few,TRBD2,TRBV14,TRBJ2-5,CASSPGTSGLETQYF,TGTGCCAGCAGTCCCGGGACTAGCGGTTTGGAGACCCAGTACTTC
-,TRBD2,TRBV28,TRBJ2-5,CASMKAGIETQYF,TGTGCCAGCATGAAAGCGGGAATAGAGACCCAGTACTTC
few,-,TRBV5-1,TRBJ1-2,CASSLGQGRGYTF,TGCGCCAGCAGCTTGGGGCAGGGCCGTGGCTACACCTTC
-,TRBD2,TRBV19,TRBJ2-5,CASSKTSGRQETQYF,TGTGCCAGTAGTAAAACTAGCGGGCGCCAAGAGACCCAGTACTTC
-,-,TRBV6-5,TRBJ1-1,CASRSLLTEAFF,TGTGCCAGCAGATCCCTATTAACTGAAGCTTTCTTT
few,-,TRBV7-2,TRBJ2-1,CASSLASGKRGKFF,TGTGCCAGCAGCTTAGCTTCCGGAAAAAGGGGGAAGTTCTTC
-,-,TRBV30,TRBJ1-1,CAWSPVTRAFGAFF,TGTGCCTGGAGTCCGGTGACACGCGCCTTTGGAGCTTTCTTT
-,-,TRBV27,TRBJ1-1,CASSFPGGGEAFF,TGTGCCAGCAGCTTCCCTGGGGGCGGTGAAGCTTTCTTT
few,-,TRBV18,TRBJ1-5,CASSPKGGGSNQPQHF,TGTGCCAGCTCACCAAAAGGAGGGGGAAGCAATCAGCCCCAGCATTTT
-,TRBD2,TRBV5-1,TRBJ2-5,CASVPGLQTQETQYF,TGCGCCAGCGTTCCGGGACTACAGACACAAGAGACCCAGTACTTC
-,-,TRBV28,TRBJ1-2,CASSLSGNNYGYTF,TGTGCCAGCAGTTTATCCGGCAACAACTATGGCTACACCTTC
-,TRBD2,TRBV7-7,TRBJ2-3,CASSLEVTSGTDTQYF,TGTGCCAGCAGCTTAGAAGTGACTAGCGGAACAGATACGCAGTATTTT
medium-sized,-,TRBV4-1,TRBJ1-1,CASSQRPGTFMNTEAFF,TGCGCCAGCAGCCAACGTCCCGGGACATTTATGAACACTGAAGCTTTCTTT
few,-,TRBV7-9,TRBJ1-3,CASSLQSVGNTIYF,TGTGCCAGCAGCTTACAGTCGGTTGGGAACACCATATATTTT
-,-,TRBV6-6,TRBJ2-1,CASSRLNNEQFF,TGTGCCAGCAGTCGACTAAACAATGAGCAGTTCTTC
few,-,TRBV7-2,TRBJ2-2,CASSLYRIANTGELFF,TGTGCCAGCAGCCTTTATCGAATCGCGAACACCGGGGAGCTGTTTTTT
-,-,TRBV12-5,TRBJ2-5,CASGLDVGGDQETQYF,TGTGCTAGTGGTTTGGATGTCGGGGGCGACCAAGAGACCCAGTACTTC
-,-,TRBV11-1,TRBJ2-1,CASSLEGQPSYNEQFF,TGTGCCAGCAGCTTAGAAGGCCAACCATCCTACAATGAGCAGTTCTTC
-,-,TRBV7-9,TRBJ1-1,CASSLEARNTEAFF,TGTGCCAGCAGCTTGGAGGCCCGAAACACTGAAGCTTTCTTT
few,-,TRBV12-5,TRBJ1-5,CASGLGFQPQHF,TGTGCTAGTGGTTTGGGATTTCAGCCCCAGCATTTT
-,TRBD2,TRBV30,TRBJ2-2,CAWSVRLAGAGWAGELFF,TGTGCCTGGAGTGTCAGGCTAGCGGGAGCCGGGTGGGCCGGGGAGCTGTTTTTT
-,-,TRBV6-6,TRBJ1-1,CASSPATWVVTEAFF,TGTGCCAGCAGCCCCGCAACCTGGGTGGTCACTGAAGCTTTCTTT
few,-,TRBV5-4,TRBJ2-6,CASSLGHGGANVLTF,TGTGCCAGCAGCTTGGGCCACGGAGGGGCCAACGTCCTGACTTTC
few,-,TRBV7-2,TRBJ2-2,CASSAGGPTGELFF,TGTGCCAGCAGCGCTGGGGGACCCACCGGGGAGCTGTTTTTT
few,TRBD1,TRBV5-4,TRBJ2-7,CASSAVKGAAVYEQYF,TGTGCCAGCAGCGCCGTAAAGGGGGCGGCGGTCTACGAGCAGTACTTC
-,-,TRBV5-4,TRBJ2-1,CASSFTSSSYNEQFF,TGTGCCAGCAGCTTTACTAGCAGCTCCTACAATGAGCAGTTCTTC
few,-,TRBV10-2,TRBJ2-5,CASSFSRRGKETQYF,TGCGCCAGCAGCTTTAGTCGGAGGGGAAAAGAGACCCAGTACTTC
-,TRBD1,TRBV10-1,TRBJ1-1,CASSEYRGTEAFF,TGCGCCAGCAGTGAATACAGGGGGACTGAAGCTTTCTTT
-,-,TRBV5-6,TRBJ2-5,CASSDLTRQETQYF,TGTGCCAGCAGCGATCTGACAAGGCAAGAGACCCAGTACTTC
few,TRBD1,TRBV5-4,TRBJ2-3,CASSFGTGDSDTQYF,TGTGCCAGCAGCTTCGGGACAGGGGACTCAGATACGCAGTATTTT
-,TRBD1,TRBV5-1,TRBJ1-2,CASSPHRGKGGYTF,TGCGCCAGCAGCCCACACAGGGGAAAAGGGGGCTACACCTTC
few,-,TRBV7-2,TRBJ2-2,CASSPGVAGELFF,TGTGCCAGCAGCCCCGGGGTGGCCGGGGAGCTGTTTTTT